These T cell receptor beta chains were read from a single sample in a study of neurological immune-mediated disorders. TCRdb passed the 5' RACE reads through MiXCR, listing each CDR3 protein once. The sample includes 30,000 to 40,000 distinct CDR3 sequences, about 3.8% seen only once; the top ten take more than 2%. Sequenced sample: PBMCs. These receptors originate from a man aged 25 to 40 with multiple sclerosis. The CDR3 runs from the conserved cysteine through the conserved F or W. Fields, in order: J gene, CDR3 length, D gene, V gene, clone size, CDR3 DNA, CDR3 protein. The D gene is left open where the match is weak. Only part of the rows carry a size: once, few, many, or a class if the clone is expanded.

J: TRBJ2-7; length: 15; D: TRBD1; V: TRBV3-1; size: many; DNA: TGTGCCAGCAGCCAAGATCGACAGGGGGGATCCGAGCAGTACTTC; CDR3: CASSQDRQGGSEQYF
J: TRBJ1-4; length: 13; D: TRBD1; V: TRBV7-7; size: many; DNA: TGTGCTAGCAGCTACGGACAGGGGGAAAAACTGTTTTTT; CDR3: CASSYGQGEKLFF
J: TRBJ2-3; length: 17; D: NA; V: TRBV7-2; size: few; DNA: TGTGCCAGCAGCTTCAGGGTTCCCCTAAGGGGATGGGATACGCAGTATTTT; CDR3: CASSFRVPLRGWDTQYF
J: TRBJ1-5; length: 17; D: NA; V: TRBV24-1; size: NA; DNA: TGTGCCACCAGTGATTTAATCCCAGACCCCAGCAATCAGCCCCAGAATTTT; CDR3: CATSDLIPDPSNQPQNF
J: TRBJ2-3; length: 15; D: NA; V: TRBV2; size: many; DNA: TGTGCCAGCAGTGAAGCCCGAGGGAGCACAGATACGCAGTATTTT; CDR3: CASSEARGSTDTQYF
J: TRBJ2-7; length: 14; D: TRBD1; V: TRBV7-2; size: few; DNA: TGTGCCAGCAGCCGGTCCCGGGACAGCTACGAGCAGTACTTC; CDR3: CASSRSRDSYEQYF
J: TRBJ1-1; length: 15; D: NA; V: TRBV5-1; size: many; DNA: TGCGCCAGCAGCTACGGGGCGAGAATGAACACTGAAGCTTTCTTT; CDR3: CASSYGARMNTEAFF
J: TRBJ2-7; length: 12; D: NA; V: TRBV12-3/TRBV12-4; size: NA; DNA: TGTGCCAGCAGTCTGCGTTTATACGAGCAGTACTTC; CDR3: CASSLRLYEQYF
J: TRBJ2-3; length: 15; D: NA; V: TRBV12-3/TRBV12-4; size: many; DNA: TGTGCCAGCAGTAGACCGGGACCCCGGGCGGATACGCAGTATTTT; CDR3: CASSRPGPRADTQYF
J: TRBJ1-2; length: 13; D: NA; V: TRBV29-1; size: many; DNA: TGCAGCGTCCGGGACGGAACTAACTATGGCTACACCTTC; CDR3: CSVRDGTNYGYTF
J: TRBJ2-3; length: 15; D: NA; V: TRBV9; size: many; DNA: TGTGCCAGCAGCGTAGGAGGGGCTGGCACAGATACGCAGTATTTT; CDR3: CASSVGGAGTDTQYF
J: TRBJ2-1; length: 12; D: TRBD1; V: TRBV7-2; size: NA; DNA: TGTGCCAGCAGCTCACAGGGGGGTGAGCAGTTCTTC; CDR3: CASSSQGGEQFF
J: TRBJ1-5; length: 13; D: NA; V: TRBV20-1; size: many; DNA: TGCAGTGCTGGAGGGTCTAGCAATCAGCCCCAGCATTTT; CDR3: CSAGGSSNQPQHF
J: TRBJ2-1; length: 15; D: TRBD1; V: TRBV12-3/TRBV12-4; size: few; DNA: TGTGCCAGCAGTTTTGCCTCGGACAGGGGAAGTGAGCAGTTCTTC; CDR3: CASSFASDRGSEQFF
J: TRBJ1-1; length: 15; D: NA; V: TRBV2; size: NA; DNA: TGTGCCAGCAACTTTTTCGGGTCCGAGAACACTGAAGCTTTCTTT; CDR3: CASNFFGSENTEAFF
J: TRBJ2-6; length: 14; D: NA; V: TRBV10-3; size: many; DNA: TGTGCCATCAGTGATGGGTCTGGGGCCAACGTCCTGACTTTC; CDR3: CAISDGSGANVLTF
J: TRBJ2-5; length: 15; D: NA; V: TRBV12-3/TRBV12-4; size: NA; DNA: TGTGCCAGCAGTTTATGGTGGGAAAACCAAGAGACCCAGTACTTC; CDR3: CASSLWWENQETQYF
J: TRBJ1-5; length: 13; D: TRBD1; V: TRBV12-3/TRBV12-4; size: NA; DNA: TGTGCCAGCAGGGGACAGGGCAATCAGCCCCAGCATTTT; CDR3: CASRGQGNQPQHF
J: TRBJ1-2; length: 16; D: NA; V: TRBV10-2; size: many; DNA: TGCGCCAGCAGTGAGTCGATGGGGGACTACGGCTATGGCTACACCTTC; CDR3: CASSESMGDYGYGYTF
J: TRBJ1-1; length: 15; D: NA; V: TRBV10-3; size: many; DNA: TGTGCCATCAGTGAGTCGGCGGGGTCGAACACTGAAGCTTTCTTT; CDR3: CAISESAGSNTEAFF
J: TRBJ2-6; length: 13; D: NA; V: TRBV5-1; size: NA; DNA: TGCGCCAGCAGCTTGGACGGGGCCAAAGTCCTGACTTTC; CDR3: CASSLDGAKVLTF
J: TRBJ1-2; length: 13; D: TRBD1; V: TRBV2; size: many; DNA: TGTGCCAGCAGTCGGGACAGCGTCTATGGCTACACCTTC; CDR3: CASSRDSVYGYTF
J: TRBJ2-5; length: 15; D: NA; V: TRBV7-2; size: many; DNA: TGTGCCAGCAGCGGAGCGACGGGTTCTCAAGAGACCCAGTACTTC; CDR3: CASSGATGSQETQYF
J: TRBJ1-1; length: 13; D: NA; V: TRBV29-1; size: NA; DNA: TGCAGCGTTGCCGGGACGGAAGGTACTGAAGCTTTCTTT; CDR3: CSVAGTEGTEAFF
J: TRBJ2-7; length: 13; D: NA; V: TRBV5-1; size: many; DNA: TGCGCCAGCAGCTTGGTTCGGTCCTACGAGCAGTACTTC; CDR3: CASSLVRSYEQYF
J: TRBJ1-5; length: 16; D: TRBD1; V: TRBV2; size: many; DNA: TGTGCCAGCAGAGCCCACAGGGGGCGAGGCAATCAGCCCCAGAATTTT; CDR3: CASRAHRGRGNQPQNF
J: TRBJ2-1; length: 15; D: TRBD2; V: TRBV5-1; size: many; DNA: TGCGCCAGCAGATCTACCGGGACTACCTACAATGAGCAGTTCTTC; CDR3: CASRSTGTTYNEQFF
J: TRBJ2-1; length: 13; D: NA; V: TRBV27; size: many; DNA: TGTGCCAGCAGTTTATCGAGAAGAAATGAGCAGTTCTTC; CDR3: CASSLSRRNEQFF
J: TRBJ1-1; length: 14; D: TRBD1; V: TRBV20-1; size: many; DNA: TGCAGTGCCCGACAGGGGAGTCTGAACACTGAAGCTTTCTTT; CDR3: CSARQGSLNTEAFF
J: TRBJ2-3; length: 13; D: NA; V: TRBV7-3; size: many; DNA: TGTGCCAGCAGCCTACGGGAAAAAGATACGCAGTATTTT; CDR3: CASSLREKDTQYF
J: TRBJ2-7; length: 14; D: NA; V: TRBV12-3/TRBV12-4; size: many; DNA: TGTGCCAGCAGCCTGACCGACGGAACCTACGAGCAGTACTTC; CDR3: CASSLTDGTYEQYF
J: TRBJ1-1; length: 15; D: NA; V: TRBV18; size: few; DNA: TGTGCCAGCTCACCACCAGCCGCGGGGGGAACTGAAGCTTTCTTT; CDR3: CASSPPAAGGTEAFF
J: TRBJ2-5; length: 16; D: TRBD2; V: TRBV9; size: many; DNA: TGTGCCAGCAGCCTACTAGCGGGGGACCCTTACGAGACCCAGTACTTC; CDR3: CASSLLAGDPYETQYF
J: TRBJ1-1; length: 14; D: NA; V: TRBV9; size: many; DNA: TGTGCCAGCAGCCCGCAGTCTTTAAACACTGAAGCTTTCTTT; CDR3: CASSPQSLNTEAFF
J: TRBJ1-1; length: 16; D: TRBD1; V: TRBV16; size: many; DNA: TGTGCCAGCAGCCAGCGGGACAGGGTCGCGGGGGGTGAAGCTTTCTTT; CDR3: CASSQRDRVAGGEAFF
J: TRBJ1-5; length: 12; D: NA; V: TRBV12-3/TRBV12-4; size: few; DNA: TGTGCCAGCACCCATAGCAATCAGCCCCAGCATTTT; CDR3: CASTHSNQPQHF
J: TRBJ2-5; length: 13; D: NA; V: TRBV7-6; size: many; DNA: TGTGCCAGCAGCTGGGGGGTCCAAGAGACCCAGTACTTC; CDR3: CASSWGVQETQYF
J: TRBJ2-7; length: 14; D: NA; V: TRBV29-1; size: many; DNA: TGCAGCGTCCGGACCGGAGGGACCTCCTACGAGCAGTACTTC; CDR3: CSVRTGGTSYEQYF
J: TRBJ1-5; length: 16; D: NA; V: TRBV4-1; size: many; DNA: TGCGCCAGCAGCCAAGATTGGGGGACGCAAAATCAGCCCCAGCATTTT; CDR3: CASSQDWGTQNQPQHF
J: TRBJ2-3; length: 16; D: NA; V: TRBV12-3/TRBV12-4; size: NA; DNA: TGTGCCAGCAGTTTTGTTGGTGGGGGACCCACAGATACGCAGTATTTT; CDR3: CASSFVGGGPTDTQYF
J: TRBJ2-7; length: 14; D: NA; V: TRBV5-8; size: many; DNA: TGTGCCAGCAGCCGCCCAGATAAGGACTACGAGCAGTACTTC; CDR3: CASSRPDKDYEQYF
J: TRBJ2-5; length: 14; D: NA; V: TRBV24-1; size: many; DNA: TGTGCCACCAGTGACCCCGGGGCTTCGGAGACCCAGTACTTC; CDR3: CATSDPGASETQYF
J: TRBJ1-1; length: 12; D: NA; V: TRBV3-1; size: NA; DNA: TGTGCCAGCATAGCAGGGGTTGGTGAAGCTTTCTTT; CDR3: CASIAGVGEAFF
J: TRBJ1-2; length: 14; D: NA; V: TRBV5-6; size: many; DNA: TGTGCCAGCAGCTTGGTAAAGGCCGACTATGGCTACACCTTC; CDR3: CASSLVKADYGYTF
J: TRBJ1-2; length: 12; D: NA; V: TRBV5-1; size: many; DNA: TGCGCCAGCAGCTTGGACAGCTTTGGCTACACCTTC; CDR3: CASSLDSFGYTF
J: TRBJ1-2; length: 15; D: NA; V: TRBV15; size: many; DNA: TGTGCCACCAGCAGGGGGGGAGCAGGGGCCTCTGGCTACACCTTC; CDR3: CATSRGGAGASGYTF
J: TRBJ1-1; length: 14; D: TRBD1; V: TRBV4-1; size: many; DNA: TGCGCCAGCAGCCAACTCGACAGGGGCACTGAAGCTTTCTTT; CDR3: CASSQLDRGTEAFF
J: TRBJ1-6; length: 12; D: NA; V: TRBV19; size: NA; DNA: TGTGCCAGTAGATCAGAGTGGGCACCCCTCCACTTT; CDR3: CASRSEWAPLHF
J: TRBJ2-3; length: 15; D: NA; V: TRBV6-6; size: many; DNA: TGTGCCAGCAGCCCCAGGGGCAGAGGCACAGATACGCAGTATTTT; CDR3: CASSPRGRGTDTQYF